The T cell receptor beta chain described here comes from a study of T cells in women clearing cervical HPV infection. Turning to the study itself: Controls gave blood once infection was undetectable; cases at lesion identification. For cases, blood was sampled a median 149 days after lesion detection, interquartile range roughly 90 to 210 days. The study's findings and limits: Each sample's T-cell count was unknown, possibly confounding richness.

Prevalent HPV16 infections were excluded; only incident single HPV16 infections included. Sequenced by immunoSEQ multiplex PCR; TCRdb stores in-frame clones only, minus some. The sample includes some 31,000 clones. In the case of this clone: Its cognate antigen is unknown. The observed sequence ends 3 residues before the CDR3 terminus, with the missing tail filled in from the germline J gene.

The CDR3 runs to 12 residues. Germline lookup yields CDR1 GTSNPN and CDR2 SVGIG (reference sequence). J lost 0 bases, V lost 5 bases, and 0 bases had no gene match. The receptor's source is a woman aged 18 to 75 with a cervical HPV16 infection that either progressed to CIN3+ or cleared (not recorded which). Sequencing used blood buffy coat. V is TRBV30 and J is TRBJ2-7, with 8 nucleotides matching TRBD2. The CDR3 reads CAWGTSSYEQYF. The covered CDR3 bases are TGTGCCTGGGGGACTAGCTCCTACGAG.